This T cell receptor (beta chain) originates from a study of blood T cell repertoires in COVID-19. The CDR3 contains 14 residues. After removal of 2 bases from V and 5 bases from J, the junction contained 2 bases not matched to a gene. Germline lookup yields CDR1 MNHEY and CDR2 SVGAGI. Assay: immunoSEQ multiplex PCR; the TCRdb copy retains only in-frame clones and omits some. The data contain approximately 180,000 clones, about 89% of them singletons. Material: peripheral blood. The origin of this receptor is a man aged 35 to 55 with active or convalescent COVID-19. This sequence joins TRBV6-5 and TRBJ2-5, with TRBD2 matching over 10 bases. The DNA of the CDR3 is TGTGCCAGCAGTTACGGGACTAGCGCTGAGACCCAGTACTTC. It codes for CASSYGTSAETQYF.